The present TCR beta chain was sequenced within a study of T cell responses to AZD1222 COVID-19 vaccine (TCRdb year 2021). Notes on the research overall: AZD1222 recipients given second doses at about 4 weeks or at about 12 weeks were pooled, since spike-specific TCR depth and breadth were not found to differ between the two schedules. A total of roughly 240 trial participants underwent TCR sequencing, of whom about 210 received two doses of AZD1222 and around 25 received two doses of the MenACWY control vaccine. Trial participants were enrolled into age subgroups of 18-55, 56-69 and 70-plus years, which contained roughly 140, 27 and 60 TCR-sequenced participants, respectively. What the authors observed across the whole study: Reportedly, almost half of the unique spike-specific TCRs recognized epitopes lying outside the regions that are mutated in the B.1.351 and B.1.1.7 variants. The vaccine-associated CD4 TCRs covered the entire spike protein, and the dominant responses fell in regions 160-218 and 743-854. Because no samples from the day 14 peak response were available, repertoires could be characterized only after the peak T cell response. Only five or six AZD1222 recipients were SARS-CoV-2 seropositive at baseline, limiting conclusions about previously exposed vaccinees. Participants were mostly white British, with more females than males. The authors suggested clonal diversity may have been underestimated. The 56-69-year group was small, and its depth increase did not reach significance, likely because of low power. After two AZD1222 doses, both the breadth and the depth of spike-specific TCRs were significantly higher than at day 0 and than in MenACWY recipients.

The meaning of the sample's time point label: baseline before first vaccination. The vaccinee samples were drawn from two UK trials, COV001 and COV002, one of which was a single-blind randomized controlled phase 2/3 trial testing AZD1222 (ChAdOx1 nCoV-19) in healthy adults. For TCRbeta chain sequencing, PBMC samples were collected from trial participants at day 0 and at day 28 after the second dose. The CDR3 regions of human TCRbeta chains were subjected to immunosequencing. The authors processed their data as follows. Repertoire TCRs were matched against a reference library of SARS-CoV-2-specific TCRs generated with the MIRA antigen-specificity platform. Breadth meant the fraction of unique TCRs that were SARS-CoV-2-associated, whereas depth meant the fraction of total T cells that were SARS-CoV-2-associated. Using the MIRA data, each spike-specific TCR was assigned both to the spike region to which the TCR was reactive and to a CD4 or CD8 class. Log10-transformed breadth and depth values were compared by one-way ANOVA with Sidak's multiple comparisons tests. In TCRdb, the immuneACCESS table is reduced to in-frame sequences with V and J assigned. These tables do not hold every clone; where another copy was compared, an unresolved V gene accounts for under half, and the others remain unexplained. The D gene and trimming were derived from the DNA, and the V and J assignments and clone size from that table. For this sample there are about 180,000 clones; about nine tenths appear just once. Together, the top ten hold 2% to 3% of the sample.

The CDR1 and CDR2 encoded by the germline V gene (reference sequence) are SEHNR and FQNEAQ. The V and J ends are trimmed by 5 bases and 5 bases, leaving 22 bases between them. From its cysteine to its phenylalanine, the CDR3 spans 16 amino acids. The only DNA kept is the CDR3, 48 bases in frame from the first base. Worth noting for this clone: Its antigen target is currently unknown. The input lacks base qualities; no much larger clone sits a single base away.

The origin of this receptor is an adult in good health. Material: peripheral blood, obtained on day 0 of AZD1222 vaccination. The sequence joins TRBV7-9 to TRBJ2-7; the D element could tentatively be TRBD1 or TRBD2, as 6 bases agree for each. This receptor has the CDR3 CASSGEAGTRGHEQYF. The DNA sequence is as follows: TGTGCCAGCAGCGGGGAGGCCGGGACAAGAGGTCACGAGCAGTACTTC.